This TCR beta chain was sequenced for a study of control samples from healthy donors and cancer patients. The length of the CDR3 is 13 residues. Trimming pared 2 bases from V and 7 bases from J, leaving 12 bases between. The V gene's germline CDR1 is GTSNPN and CDR2 SVGIG (reference sequence). Generated by immunoSEQ multiplex PCR, the TCRdb table keeps only in-frame clones and is missing some. The table shows some 120,000 clones, with roughly 90% occurring only once. The TCR originated in a man aged 50-60 years in good health. The V call is TRBV30, the J call TRBJ1-5; unclear D gene. The sequenced sample was blood. The CDR3 nucleotides read TGTGCCTGGAGTAAGAGCGACGGGCAGCCCCAGCATTTT. Encoded protein: CAWSKSDGQPQHF.